These T cell receptor beta chains were read from a single sample in a study of radiotherapy plus CTLA-4 blockade in lung cancer. Sequencing was performed with immunoSEQ multiplex PCR; in TCRdb, only in-frame clones are kept and a portion is missing. Seen here are around 40,000 clones, 80% to 90% observed once, and the top ten hold 20% to 25%. This material consisted of peripheral blood, taken from a patient treated with radiotherapy plus ipilimumab. These receptor sequences come from a human donor with non-small cell lung cancer whose response to radiotherapy plus ipilimumab could not be evaluated. Each CDR3 is given with its conserved first and last residue. The D gene is left open where the match is weak. Clone size is not always given. Where it is, it says once, few, many or a class for expanded clones.

TGTGCCAGCAGTGGTTTCGGTCGAGGGTCCTACGAGCAGTACTTC,CASSGFGRGSYEQYF,TRBV28,NA,TRBJ2-7,NA
TGTGCCAGCAGCGCAAAGACAGGGGGGAATTCACCCCTCCACTTT,CASSAKTGGNSPLHF,TRBV9,TRBD1,TRBJ1-6,NA
TGTGCCAGCAGCTTCGGTGTCCCGAACACCGGGGAGCTGTTTTTT,CASSFGVPNTGELFF,TRBV7-9,NA,TRBJ2-2,NA
TGTGCCAGCAGCTTAACAGGGGCTTATGGCTACACCTTC,CASSLTGAYGYTF,TRBV7-2,TRBD1,TRBJ1-2,once
TGTGCCAGCAGTGAACATTCAGGGGCAGGTGAAAAACTGTTTTTT,CASSEHSGAGEKLFF,TRBV25-1,NA,TRBJ1-4,few
TGTGCCAGCCTGACAGGGGCTGGCACCGGGGAGCTGTTTTTT,CASLTGAGTGELFF,TRBV7-9,TRBD1,TRBJ2-2,NA
TGTGCCAGCAGTTACACGGACAACTCCTACGAGCAGTACTTC,CASSYTDNSYEQYF,TRBV6-5,NA,TRBJ2-7,NA
TGCGCCAGCAGCCAAGATATTGGGCGGAACACTGAAGCTTTCTTT,CASSQDIGRNTEAFF,TRBV4-3,NA,TRBJ1-1,NA
TGCAGCGTTCGAGTCGGTGAGGCCTCCTACGAGCAGTACTTC,CSVRVGEASYEQYF,TRBV29-1,NA,TRBJ2-7,NA
TGTGCCAGCAGTTTGGGGACAGGGGTTCAGCCCCAGCATTTT,CASSLGTGVQPQHF,TRBV28,TRBD1,TRBJ1-5,NA
TGTGCCAGCAGCTTAAGGGACAGGCCCTACACCTTC,CASSLRDRPYTF,TRBV7-9,TRBD1,TRBJ1-2,NA
TGTGCCAGCTCACCTTTACAGGGGACCGGGGAGCTGTTTTTT,CASSPLQGTGELFF,TRBV18,TRBD1,TRBJ2-2,NA
TGTGCCAGCAGTGAGGGGGGTAGTGGAAACACCATATATTTT,CASSEGGSGNTIYF,TRBV6-1,NA,TRBJ1-3,NA
TGTGCCAGCAGCTTAGGGGGACTAGCGGGAGTAGAGACCCAGTACTTC,CASSLGGLAGVETQYF,TRBV7-3,TRBD2,TRBJ2-5,NA
TGTGCCTGGAGTGGAGGACAGGGTGTCGATGAGCAGTTCTTC,CAWSGGQGVDEQFF,TRBV30,TRBD1,TRBJ2-1,NA
TGCAGCGTTGAAGGGAGCGGGAGAAACTACAATGAGCAGTTCTTC,CSVEGSGRNYNEQFF,TRBV29-1,TRBD2,TRBJ2-1,few
TGTGCCAGCAGTGACACAGGGTACGGCTATGGCTACACCTTC,CASSDTGYGYGYTF,TRBV6-1,NA,TRBJ1-2,NA
TGTGCCAGCAGGGCCGGGACAGACAGCTCCTATAATTCACCCCTCCACTTT,CASRAGTDSSYNSPLHF,TRBV27,TRBD1,TRBJ1-6,NA
TGTGCCAGCAGCTCGCCGGGGACAGGGGAGCAGTTCTTC,CASSSPGTGEQFF,TRBV7-2,TRBD1,TRBJ2-1,NA
TGTGCCAGTAGTATAGGTGGAGGGTTAAATCAGCCCCAGCATTTT,CASSIGGGLNQPQHF,TRBV19,NA,TRBJ1-5,NA
TGTGCCAGTAGTACGAGTCGAACCTACGAGCAGTACTTC,CASSTSRTYEQYF,TRBV19,NA,TRBJ2-7,NA
TGTGCCAGTAGTATTGGGGACAGGATCACCGGGGAGCTGTTTTTT,CASSIGDRITGELFF,TRBV19,TRBD1,TRBJ2-2,NA
TGTGCCAGCAGACCTTGGTTGGAGGGACGGGGCAATGAGCAGTTCTTC,CASRPWLEGRGNEQFF,TRBV7-8,NA,TRBJ2-1,NA
TGTGCCAGCAGTGGCCCCACCGGGGGTGGCTACAATGAGCAGTTCTTC,CASSGPTGGGYNEQFF,TRBV2,NA,TRBJ2-1,NA
TGTGCCAGTAGTACGGCTAGCGGGAGAGGGAATGAGCAGTTCTTC,CASSTASGRGNEQFF,TRBV19,TRBD2,TRBJ2-1,NA
TGTGCCATCAATCTTGGGGGGGCGGACACTGAAGCTTTCTTT,CAINLGGADTEAFF,TRBV7-8,NA,TRBJ1-1,NA
TGTGCCAGCAGCAGGGGACAGGAGAACACCGGGGAGCTGTTTTTT,CASSRGQENTGELFF,TRBV21-1,NA,TRBJ2-2,NA
TGTGCCAGCAGGGAAACGAGGCAGGGTGGCGGCTACACCTTC,CASRETRQGGGYTF,TRBV6-4,NA,TRBJ1-2,NA
TGTGCCAGCAGTCCCGGTATTAGGACAGGGCAAGAGACCCAGTACTTC,CASSPGIRTGQETQYF,TRBV28,TRBD1,TRBJ2-5,NA